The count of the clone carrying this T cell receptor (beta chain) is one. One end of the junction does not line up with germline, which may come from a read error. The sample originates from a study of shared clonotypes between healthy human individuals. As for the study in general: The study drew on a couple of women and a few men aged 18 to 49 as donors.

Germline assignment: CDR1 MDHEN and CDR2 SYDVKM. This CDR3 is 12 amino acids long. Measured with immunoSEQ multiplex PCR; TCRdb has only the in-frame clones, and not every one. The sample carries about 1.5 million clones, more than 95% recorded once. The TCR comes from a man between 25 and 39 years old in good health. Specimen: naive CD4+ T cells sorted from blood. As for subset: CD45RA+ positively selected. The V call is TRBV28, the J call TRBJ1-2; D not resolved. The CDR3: CASTLGGYGYTF. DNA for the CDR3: TGTGCCAGCACTTTAGGCGGCTATGGCTACACCTTC.